These 9 T cell receptor beta chains originate from one sample sequenced in a study of shared clonotypes between healthy human individuals (dated by TCRdb to the early 2020s). Library method: the immunoSEQ multiplex PCR assay. The clones in this table, taken by TCRdb from immuneACCESS, are in-frame only. Not every clone is retained; where verified, under half of the shortfall comes from an unresolved V gene, and the cause of the rest is unknown. The sample records some 2.1 million clones, 85% to 95% of which are singletons. The ten largest clones take up more than 0.1% of the sample. Sequenced: naive CD4+ T cells sorted from blood. The sample's cell subset or site, from its label and the paper: CD45RA+ positively selected. The receptor source for this set is a man younger than 35 in good health.

The V call is TRBV19, the J call TRBJ1-1; D is undetermined. The germline V gene encodes CDR1 LNHDA and CDR2 SQIVND (reference sequence). The CDR3 length is 13 residues. Trimming took off 1 base at V and 5 bases at J, with 8 bases between the two ends. As DNA, the CDR3 is TGTGCCAGTAGTATAGTGAGGGTGACTGAAGCTTTCTTT. It specifies CASSIVRVTEAFF.

The rearrangement links TRBV28 to TRBJ1-2, with D unclear. Germline V gene data show CDR1 as MDHEN and CDR2 as SYDVKM. The CDR3 spans 14 residues. The ends were cut back, 7 bases at V and 2 bases at J, with 14 bases in the middle. The CDR3 DNA reads TGTGCCAGCAACCTAGGCCGGAGGAACTATGGCTACACCTTC. Protein product: CASNLGRRNYGYTF.

This clone was recorded only once. DNA of the CDR3: TGCGCCAGCAGCCAAGATACGGGACAGGGGAACCAGCCCCAGCATTTT. Translated: CASSQDTGQGNQPQHF. V usage is TRBV4-3 and J usage is TRBJ1-5; 10 bases fit TRBD1. Trimming at V came to 0 bases and at J to 7 bases, leaving 6 bases not matched to a gene. This CDR3 region has 16 residues. Looked up from germline, CDR1 is LGHNA and CDR2 is YSLEER.

This clone was picked up one time. The DNA of the CDR3 is TGTGCCAGCAGCCAAGATTTCGCCTCGACCGAGCAGTACTTC. Amino acid sequence: CASSQDFASTEQYF. The J gene is TRBJ2-7, the V gene TRBV4-2; D call uncertain. The CDR3 loop spans 14 amino acids. Between the trimmed V and J ends, which lost 0 bases and 6 bases, there was a span of 12 bases. Germline CDR1 and CDR2: LGHNA and YNFKEQ.

J is TRBJ1-1 and V is TRBV18; TRBD1 matches at 7 bases. Germline V lookup: CDR1 KGHSH, CDR2 LQKENI. The CDR3 extends over 15 amino acids. V was pared by 4 bases and J by 1 base, with 6 bases of the junction left unmatched. The CDR3: CASSRQGVTNTEAFF. DNA of the CDR3: TGTGCCAGCTCACGTCAGGGGGTCACGAACACTGAAGCTTTCTTT.

The chain links TRBV7-2 to TRBJ2-5; TRBD2 is a possible D gene (5 bases). Germline values: CDR1 SGHTA, CDR2 FQGNSA. The ends were cut back, 1 base at V and 5 bases at J, with 11 bases in the middle. This CDR3 spans 14 amino acids. The CDR3 loop is CASSLGGNWETQYF. The DNA for the CDR3 is TGTGCCAGCAGCTTAGGAGGGAATTGGGAGACCCAGTACTTC.

This chain connects TRBV14 to TRBJ2-5; D perhaps matches TRBD2 (6 bases). The J call is doubtful: the DNA matches TRBJ2-7 better. The CDR3 runs to 17 residues. Germline loops: CDR1 SGHDN, CDR2 FVKESK. CDR3 amino acids: CASSPPHTSRISYEQYF. CDR3 DNA: TGTGCCAGCAGCCCCCCCCATACTAGCCGAATATCCTACGAGCAGTACTTC.

Here the CDR3 reads CASSTGLAGGPAELFF. The CDR3 bases are TGTGCCAGCAGCACGGGACTAGCGGGAGGACCAGCGGAGCTGTTTTTT. The chain recombines TRBV13 with TRBJ2-2, with 15 bases identical to TRBD2. The junction had 8 bases not matched to a gene; V was cut back by 5 bases and J by 10 bases. CDR1 and CDR2 from the germline V gene are PRHDT and FYEKMQ (reference sequence). There are 16 residues in the CDR3.

The rearrangement joins TRBV18 to TRBJ2-3; TRBD2 agrees at 11 bases. The ends lost 3 bases at V and 2 bases at J; junction bases unmatched: 7. Germline V gene lookup returns CDR1 KGHSH and CDR2 LQKENI. The CDR3 is 17 amino acids. The CDR3 loop reads CASSPRGTSGFTDTQYF. Here the CDR3 DNA reads TGTGCCAGCTCACCTAGGGGGACTAGCGGATTCACAGATACGCAGTATTTT.